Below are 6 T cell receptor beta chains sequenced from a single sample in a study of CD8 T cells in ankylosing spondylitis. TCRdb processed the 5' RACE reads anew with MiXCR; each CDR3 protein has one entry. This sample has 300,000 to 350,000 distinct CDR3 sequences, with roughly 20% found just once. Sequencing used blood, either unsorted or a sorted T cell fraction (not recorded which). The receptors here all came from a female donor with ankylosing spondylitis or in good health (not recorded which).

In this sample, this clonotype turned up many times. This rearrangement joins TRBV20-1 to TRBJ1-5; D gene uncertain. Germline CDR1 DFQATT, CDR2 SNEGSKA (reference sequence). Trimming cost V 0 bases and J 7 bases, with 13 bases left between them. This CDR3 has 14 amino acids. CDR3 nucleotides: TGCAGTGCTAGAGATAGGAGAGTAGGGCAGCCCCAGCATTTT. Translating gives CSARDRRVGQPQHF.

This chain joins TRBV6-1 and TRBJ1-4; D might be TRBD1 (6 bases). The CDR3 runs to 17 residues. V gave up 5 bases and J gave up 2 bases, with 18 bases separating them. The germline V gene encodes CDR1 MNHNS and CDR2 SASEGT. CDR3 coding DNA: TGTGCCAGCAGTCCCCGCGCGGGGGGCTCGACTAATGAAAAACTGTTTTTT. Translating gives CASSPRAGGSTNEKLFF.

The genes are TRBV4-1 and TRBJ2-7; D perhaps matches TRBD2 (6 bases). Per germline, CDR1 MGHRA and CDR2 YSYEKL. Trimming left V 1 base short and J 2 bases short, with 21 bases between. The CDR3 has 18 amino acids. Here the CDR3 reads CASSQGNRLLAGPYEQYF. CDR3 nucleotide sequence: TGCGCCAGCAGCCAAGGAAACAGGTTATTGGCGGGACCCTACGAGCAGTACTTC.

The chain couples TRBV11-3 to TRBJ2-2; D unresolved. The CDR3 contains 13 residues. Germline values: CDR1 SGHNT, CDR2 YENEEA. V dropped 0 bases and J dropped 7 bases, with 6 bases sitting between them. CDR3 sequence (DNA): TGTGCCAGCAGCTTAGATCTCATCGGGGAGCTGTTTTTT. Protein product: CASSLDLIGELFF.

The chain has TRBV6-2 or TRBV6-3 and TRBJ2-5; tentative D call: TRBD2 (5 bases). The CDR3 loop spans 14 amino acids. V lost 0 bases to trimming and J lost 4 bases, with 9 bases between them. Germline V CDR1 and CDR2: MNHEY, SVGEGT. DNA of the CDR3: TGTGCCAGCAGTTACTCCTGGGCGGGAGAGACCCAGTACTTC. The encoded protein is CASSYSWAGETQYF.

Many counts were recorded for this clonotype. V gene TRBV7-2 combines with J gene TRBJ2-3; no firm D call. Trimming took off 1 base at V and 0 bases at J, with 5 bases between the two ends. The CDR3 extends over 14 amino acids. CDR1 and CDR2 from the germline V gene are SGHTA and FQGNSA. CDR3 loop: CASSLDGSTDTQYF. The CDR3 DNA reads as TGTGCCAGCAGCTTAGATGGGAGCACAGATACGCAGTATTTT.